Following are 32 T cell receptor beta chains from one sample sequenced in a study of CD8 T cells in ankylosing spondylitis. TCRdb ran MiXCR on the 5' RACE reads and lists one entry per CDR3 protein. The data show 25,000 to 35,000 distinct CDR3 sequences, with about 5.6% seen just once and about 1.8% held by the top ten. Sequenced material: blood, either unsorted or a sorted T cell fraction (not recorded which). Source of these receptors: a female donor with ankylosing spondylitis or in good health (not recorded which).

There are many counts of this clonotype. The chain is built from TRBV9 and TRBJ2-7; TRBD2 agrees at 7 bases. With 4 bases clipped from V and 0 bases from J, the junction kept 7 bases outside the gene matches. The germline gives CDR1 SGDLS, CDR2 YYNGEE. This CDR3 spans 15 amino acids. The CDR3 DNA reads TGTGCCAGCAGCTTAGGACTAGGTGACTCCTACGAGCAGTACTTC. Its protein product is CASSLGLGDSYEQYF.

This clonotype was seen a few times. The chain employs TRBV9 and TRBJ2-3, with 10 bases fitting TRBD2. This CDR3 region has 14 residues. With 5 bases clipped from V and 3 bases from J, the junction kept 3 bases outside the gene matches. Per the germline V gene, CDR1 is SGDLS and CDR2 is YYNGEE. The CDR3 loop is CASRDSGGTDTQYF. The CDR3 DNA reads TGTGCCAGCAGGGATAGCGGGGGGACAGATACGCAGTATTTT.

In this sample, this clonotype turned up many times. The chain combines TRBV9 with TRBJ1-4; 7 bases align to TRBD1. The CDR3 runs to 13 residues. After removal of 5 bases from V and 8 bases from J, the junction contained 6 bases not matched to a gene. Looked up from germline, CDR1 is SGDLS and CDR2 is YYNGEE. CDR3 nucleotide sequence: TGTGCCAGCAGAGGGGGGACAGAAGAAAAACTGTTTTTT. Its translation is CASRGGTEEKLFF.

This clonotype was picked up a small number of times. V usage is TRBV9 and J usage is TRBJ1-6; 8 bases line up with TRBD1. Per germline, CDR1 SGDLS and CDR2 YYNGEE. This CDR3 spans 15 amino acids. After removal of 3 bases from V and 8 bases from J, the junction contained 7 bases not matched to a gene. CDR3 nucleotide sequence: TGTGCCAGCAGCGCAACCGGACAGGGTTATTCACCCCTCCACTTT. Amino acids: CASSATGQGYSPLHF.

This clonotype was seen at least ten times. The gene calls are TRBV9 and TRBJ2-7; no definite D call. This CDR3 has 15 residues. V was shortened by 0 bases and J by 3 bases, with 13 bases between the two germline ends. Germline V gene lookup returns CDR1 SGDLS and CDR2 YYNGEE. The CDR3 coding sequence is TGTGCCAGCAGCGTAGCGGCAGGCGTCCTCTACGAGCAGTACTTC. Translated, it gives CASSVAAGVLYEQYF.

This chain uses TRBV9 with TRBJ2-1; no clear D gene. Germline lookup yields CDR1 SGDLS and CDR2 YYNGEE. The CDR3 extends over 15 amino acids. Between the trimmed V and J ends, which lost 4 bases and 3 bases, there was a span of 14 bases. This CDR3 is CASSPQAVIYNEQFF. CDR3 DNA: TGTGCCAGCAGCCCGCAGGCAGTGATCTACAATGAGCAGTTCTTC.

This clonotype was seen ten or more times. The gene calls are TRBV9 and TRBJ2-7, with 12 bases lining up with TRBD2. After removal of 3 bases from V and 5 bases from J, the junction contained 3 bases not matched to a gene. CDR3 length: 14 residues. The germline gives CDR1 SGDLS, CDR2 YYNGEE. CDR3 nucleotides: TGTGCCAGCAGCGGTCGACTAGCGGGGGACGAGCAGTACTTC. Residues: CASSGRLAGDEQYF.

This clonotype was recorded at least ten times. The chain recombines TRBV9 with TRBJ2-7, with D tentatively TRBD2 (6 bases). Deletions cut 4 bases from V and 9 bases from J, with 17 bases between. CDR3 size: 13 residues. Germline assignment: CDR1 SGDLS and CDR2 YYNGEE. As DNA, the CDR3 is TGTGCCAGCAGCCTAGGCCCGGGAGAGGTGCAGTACTTC. Translation: CASSLGPGEVQYF.

This clonotype showed up many times. V is TRBV9 and J is TRBJ2-2; D uncertain. CDR1 and CDR2 from the germline V gene are SGDLS and YYNGEE. The CDR3 totals 13 residues. V lost 3 bases to trimming and J lost 1 base, with 4 bases between them. In nucleotides, the CDR3 is TGTGCCAGCAGCGGTAGGAACACCGGGGAGCTGTTTTTT. It codes for CASSGRNTGELFF.

At least ten counts were recorded for this clonotype. The chain is built from TRBV9 and TRBJ2-1; the match to TRBD1 covers 8 bases. The CDR3 contains 16 residues. J lost 2 bases, V lost 2 bases, and 6 bases had no gene match. CDR1 and CDR2 from the germline V gene are SGDLS and YYNGEE. The CDR3 here is CASSVVPGQAYNEQFF. The CDR3 bases are TGTGCCAGCAGCGTCGTTCCGGGACAGGCCTACAATGAGCAGTTCTTC.

This clonotype was detected ten times or more. This chain uses TRBV9 with TRBJ2-7; D not certain. V dropped 0 bases and J dropped 3 bases, with 16 bases sitting between them. The CDR3 contains 16 residues. Germline assignment: CDR1 SGDLS and CDR2 YYNGEE. The CDR3 reads CASSVGMDPGHYEQYF. For the CDR3, the DNA is TGTGCCAGCAGCGTAGGAATGGACCCCGGCCACTACGAGCAGTACTTC. Based on the CDR3 plus reference TRBV9 and TRBJ2-7, the full variable domain is DSGVTQTPKHLITATGQRVTLRCSPRSGDLSVYWYQQSLDQGLQFLIQYYNGEERAKGNILERFSAQQFPDLHSELNLSSLELGDSALYFCASSVGMDPGHYEQYFGPGTRLTVT.

In this sample, this clonotype turned up many times. The V and J genes are TRBV9 and TRBJ2-7, with D perhaps matching TRBD2 (6 bases). The germline V gene encodes CDR1 SGDLS and CDR2 YYNGEE. This CDR3 has 15 amino acids. Trimming removed 0 bases at V and 0 bases at J, with 10 bases between. This chain's CDR3 is CASSVDSGSSYEQYF. DNA of the CDR3: TGTGCCAGCAGCGTAGATAGCGGTTCCTCCTACGAGCAGTACTTC.

At least ten counts were recorded for this clonotype. This chain links TRBV9 with TRBJ2-5; no clear D. The CDR3 is made up of 15 amino acids. Per germline, CDR1 SGDLS and CDR2 YYNGEE. V was cut by 3 bases and J by 4 bases, with 16 bases left in between. The CDR3 DNA sequence: TGTGCCAGCAGCGGTGGAACCCGGATTGGAGAGACCCAGTACTTC. Translated: CASSGGTRIGETQYF.

This chain uses TRBV9 with TRBJ2-5; 9 nucleotides match TRBD1. V lost 3 bases, J lost 5 bases, and 8 bases stayed unmatched. Germline assignment: CDR1 SGDLS and CDR2 YYNGEE. This CDR3 region has 15 residues. The CDR3, as DNA: TGTGCCAGCAGCGCGAGTACAGGGGGCAGGGAGACCCAGTACTTC. Protein product: CASSASTGGRETQYF. The full variable domain, in which reference TRBV9 and TRBJ2-5 provide the parts outside the CDR3, is DSGVTQTPKHLITATGQRVTLRCSPRSGDLSVYWYQQSLDQGLQFLIQYYNGEERAKGNILERFSAQQFPDLHSELNLSSLELGDSALYFCASSASTGGRETQYFGPGTRLLVL.

This clonotype was counted ten times or more. The J gene is TRBJ2-3, the V gene TRBV11-2, with 8 bases lining up with TRBD2. Germline trimming cut 2 bases from V and 10 bases from J; bases unmatched to any gene: 5. Germline CDR1 and CDR2: SGHAT and FQNNGV. The CDR3 is 13 amino acids. CDR3: CASSLITSGPQYF. CDR3 in DNA: TGTGCCAGCAGCTTAATCACTAGCGGCCCGCAGTATTTT.

This clonotype was counted many times. The rearrangement links TRBV9 to TRBJ1-6; possible D gene TRBD1, 5 bases. Trimming stripped 7 bases from V and 2 bases from J, with 10 bases between. The CDR3 contains 14 residues. The germline gives CDR1 SGDLS, CDR2 YYNGEE. For the CDR3, the DNA is TGTGCCAGCTCCCTAGGGGCCTATAATTCACCCCTCCACTTT. Translation: CASSLGAYNSPLHF.

The chain uses TRBV9 and TRBJ2-3, with D perhaps matching TRBD2 (6 bases). Per the germline V gene, CDR1 is SGDLS and CDR2 is YYNGEE. Trimming pared 4 bases from V and 4 bases from J, leaving 19 bases between. The CDR3 consists of 16 residues. The CDR3 DNA reads TGTGCCAGCAGCCCCTTGCGGGACTTTCGATCAGATACGCAGTATTTT. It yields the protein CASSPLRDFRSDTQYF.

This clonotype was observed many times. The CDR3 DNA sequence: TGTGCCAGCAGCCTTAGCGGGTTGAACACCGGGGAGCTGTTTTTT. Protein sequence: CASSLSGLNTGELFF. This chain links TRBV9 with TRBJ2-2, with 7 bases aligning to TRBD2. CDR1 and CDR2 from the germline V gene are SGDLS and YYNGEE. The length of the CDR3 is 15 residues. V lost 4 bases, J lost 1 base, and 4 bases stayed unmatched.

This clonotype was observed many times. The chain links TRBV9 to TRBJ1-1, with D perhaps matching TRBD1 (5 bases). CDR3 length: 15 amino acids. The germline V gene encodes CDR1 SGDLS and CDR2 YYNGEE. V lost 0 bases and J 3 bases, leaving 12 bases between the germline ends. The CDR3 sequence: CASSVVRQLDTEAFF. In DNA, the CDR3 is TGTGCCAGCAGCGTAGTCCGACAGCTAGACACTGAAGCTTTCTTT. The whole variable domain, remainder taken from reference TRBV9 and TRBJ1-1, is DSGVTQTPKHLITATGQRVTLRCSPRSGDLSVYWYQQSLDQGLQFLIQYYNGEERAKGNILERFSAQQFPDLHSELNLSSLELGDSALYFCASSVVRQLDTEAFFGQGTRLTVV.

By share, this clonotype counts as medium-sized. CDR3 bases: TGTGCCAGCAGCGGACAGGTTACGAACACTGAAGCTTTCTTT. Protein product: CASSGQVTNTEAFF. The chain has TRBV9 and TRBJ1-1, with D tentatively TRBD1 (6 bases). V was cut by 3 bases and J by 1 base, with 10 bases left in between. The CDR3 length is 14 residues. Germline loops: CDR1 SGDLS, CDR2 YYNGEE. Drawing the rest from reference TRBV9 and TRBJ1-1, the complete variable domain is DSGVTQTPKHLITATGQRVTLRCSPRSGDLSVYWYQQSLDQGLQFLIQYYNGEERAKGNILERFSAQQFPDLHSELNLSSLELGDSALYFCASSGQVTNTEAFFGQGTRLTVV.

The chain couples TRBV9 to TRBJ2-2; TRBD2 is a possible D gene (7 bases). Looked up from germline, CDR1 is SGDLS and CDR2 is YYNGEE. CDR3 size: 14 residues. Between the trimmed V and J ends, which lost 4 bases and 5 bases, there was a span of 12 bases. In nucleotides, the CDR3 is TGTGCCAGCAGCACGGGGGGCAGAACCGGGGAGCTGTTTTTT. Its translation is CASSTGGRTGELFF.

This clonotype was seen repeatedly, ten times or more. V usage is TRBV9 and J usage is TRBJ2-7, with D tentatively TRBD1 (5 bases). Germline loops: CDR1 SGDLS, CDR2 YYNGEE. Trimming shortened V by 1 base and J by 1 base, and 12 bases separated the two germline ends. The CDR3 runs to 15 residues. In DNA form, the CDR3 reads TGTGCCAGCAGCGTATCAGGGTCGGGTTCCTACGAGCAGTACTTC. It encodes CASSVSGSGSYEQYF.

This sequence joins TRBV9 and TRBJ2-7, with D perhaps matching TRBD1 (5 bases). The length of the CDR3 is 15 residues. The germline V and J ends were trimmed by 0 bases and 3 bases, with 13 bases remaining between them. Germline V gene lookup returns CDR1 SGDLS and CDR2 YYNGEE. The chain's CDR3 is CASSVAQGPNYEQYF. CDR3 in DNA: TGTGCCAGCAGCGTAGCGCAGGGCCCCAACTACGAGCAGTACTTC. Complete variable domain (other parts from reference TRBV9 and TRBJ2-7): DSGVTQTPKHLITATGQRVTLRCSPRSGDLSVYWYQQSLDQGLQFLIQYYNGEERAKGNILERFSAQQFPDLHSELNLSSLELGDSALYFCASSVAQGPNYEQYFGPGTRLTVT.

This clonotype is medium-sized by share. The chain has TRBV9 and TRBJ2-2; 7 bases agree with TRBD1. This CDR3 is 17 amino acids long. V shed 4 bases and J 5 bases; nucleotides not matched to a gene: 14. Germline V CDR1 and CDR2: SGDLS, YYNGEE. The CDR3: CASSLLSGTERTGELFF. For the CDR3, the DNA is TGTGCCAGCAGCCTCCTCTCGGGGACAGAGCGGACCGGGGAGCTGTTTTTT.

The chain couples TRBV9 to TRBJ1-1; D call uncertain. V lost 0 bases, J lost 6 bases, and 9 bases lay in between. The CDR3 contains 13 residues. Germline values: CDR1 SGDLS, CDR2 YYNGEE. The CDR3 region is CASSVGDVAEAFF. Here the CDR3 DNA reads TGTGCCAGCAGCGTAGGTGATGTTGCTGAAGCTTTCTTT.

V is TRBV9 and J is TRBJ2-2, with TRBD2 identical over 13 bases. Germline trimming cut 7 bases from V and 3 bases from J; bases unmatched to any gene: 9. This CDR3 comprises 17 residues. CDR1 and CDR2 from the germline V gene are SGDLS and YYNGEE. Written as DNA, the CDR3 is TGTGCCAGCGGTAGGACTAGCGGGAGTTCATACACCGGGGAGCTGTTTTTT. It is translated as CASGRTSGSSYTGELFF.

There are many counts of this clonotype. This rearrangement joins TRBV9 to TRBJ2-3; TRBD2 agrees at 11 bases. The CDR3 consists of 15 residues. The germline V gene encodes CDR1 SGDLS and CDR2 YYNGEE. The J segment lost 5 bases and the V segment lost 4 bases, leaving 6 bases of the junction unmatched. The CDR3 loop reads CASSRSGGAKDTQYF. CDR3 nucleotides: TGTGCCAGCAGCCGTAGCGGGGGGGCCAAAGATACGCAGTATTTT.

The J gene is TRBJ2-1, the V gene TRBV9; D is perhaps TRBD1 (6 bases). CDR1 SGDLS and CDR2 YYNGEE come from the germline V gene. The V gene lost 1 base and the J gene lost 5 bases, with 16 bases spanning the gap. The CDR3 has 16 residues. The CDR3 region has the DNA TGTGCCAGCAGCGTACACAGGGTCCACCCTAACAATGAGCAGTTCTTC. This encodes CASSVHRVHPNNEQFF. Using reference TRBV9 and TRBJ2-1 for the parts outside the CDR3, the full variable domain is DSGVTQTPKHLITATGQRVTLRCSPRSGDLSVYWYQQSLDQGLQFLIQYYNGEERAKGNILERFSAQQFPDLHSELNLSSLELGDSALYFCASSVHRVHPNNEQFFGPGTRLTVL.

This clonotype has more than one count but fewer than ten. The gene calls are TRBV9 and TRBJ2-2, with a weak D call TRBD2 (7 bases). V lost 5 bases, J lost 5 bases, and 16 bases lay in between. CDR3 size: 15 residues. Germline CDR1 SGDLS, CDR2 YYNGEE. CDR3: CASRAGALGTGELFF. The DNA of the CDR3 is TGTGCCAGCAGGGCGGGGGCGCTGGGGACCGGGGAGCTGTTTTTT.

This clonotype appeared many times. J is TRBJ2-2 and V is TRBV9; D is perhaps TRBD2 (5 bases). V lost 6 bases and J 0 bases, leaving 24 bases between the germline ends. CDR1 and CDR2 from the germline V gene are SGDLS and YYNGEE. The length of the CDR3 is 19 residues. CDR3 region: CASTRDSRSKFANTGELFF. For the CDR3, the DNA is TGTGCCAGCACCCGGGATAGCCGCTCGAAGTTCGCGAACACCGGGGAGCTGTTTTTT.

This clonotype came up many times. V gene TRBV9 combines with J gene TRBJ1-5; D gene unclear. CDR1 and CDR2 (germline): SGDLS, YYNGEE. V dropped 2 bases and J dropped 8 bases, with 14 bases sitting between them. The CDR3 has 14 residues. Here the CDR3 DNA reads TGTGCCAGCAGCGTCCTCCCCGCTTTGGAGCCCCAGCATTTT. Its protein is CASSVLPALEPQHF.

This clonotype is medium-sized. The chain recombines TRBV9 with TRBJ2-1, with 7 bases that match TRBD2. The germline CDR1 and CDR2 sequences are SGDLS and YYNGEE. Trimming removed 1 base from V and 9 bases from J; junction bases left unmatched: 7. This CDR3 is 14 amino acids long. CDR3 sequence: CASSVREGGVEQFF. In nucleotides, the CDR3 is TGTGCCAGCAGCGTAAGGGAGGGAGGGGTTGAGCAGTTCTTC.